The rows below give T cell receptor beta chains drawn from one sample of a study of CD8+CD57+ T cells in acquired aplastic anemia. TCRdb recomputed calls from the reads with MiXCR, one row per CDR3 protein. The sample records some 180,000 distinct CDR3 sequences, around 50% being singletons. The sequenced sample consisted of sorted CD4+, CD8+, or CD8+CD57+ T cells (not recorded which) from PBMCs. These receptors originate from a human donor with aplastic anemia. CDR3s include the opening cysteine and the closing phenylalanine or tryptophan. D genes are given only for firm matches. The size entry is marked missing in some rows and otherwise reads once, few, many or a size class.

TRBV20-1,13,TRBJ1-1,once,.,TGCAGTGCGGCGGGACACGCGAACACTGAAGCTTTCTTT,CSAAGHANTEAFF
TRBV2,14,TRBJ1-5,.,.,TGTGCCAGCAGTTTTAGTCAGATCAATCAGCCCCAGCATTTT,CASSFSQINQPQHF
TRBV9,15,TRBJ2-1,many,TRBD2,TGTGCCAGCAGCGTCGGACTAGCGGAATACAATGAGCAGTTCTTC,CASSVGLAEYNEQFF
TRBV11-1,20,TRBJ2-3,few,TRBD2,TGTGCCAGCAGCTTAGGGATCTGGACTAGCGGGGGGGTTAGCACAGATACGCAGTATTTT,CASSLGIWTSGGVSTDTQYF
TRBV7-7,15,TRBJ2-5,once,.,TGTGCTAGCAGCCCGGTTGGCAGGGGACGGGAGACCCAGTACTTC,CASSPVGRGRETQYF
TRBV24-1,11,TRBJ1-2,few,.,TGTGCCACACAGGGAAACTATGGCTACACCTTC,CATQGNYGYTF
TRBV7-2,12,TRBJ2-7,.,.,TGTGCCAGCAGCTTAGTCACCAACGAGCAGTACTTC,CASSLVTNEQYF
TRBV20-1,13,TRBJ2-7,.,.,TGCAGTGCCAAGCAGGGGCTCTCCTACGAGCAGTACTTC,CSAKQGLSYEQYF
TRBV2,14,TRBJ2-7,.,TRBD2,TGTGCCCATGGACGGGGACTAGCGGGTGACGAGCAGTACTTC,CAHGRGLAGDEQYF
TRBV7-8,16,TRBJ1-5,many,TRBD1,TGTGCCAGCAGCTTAGGGAGGACAGGTAGCAATCAGCCCCAGCATTTT,CASSLGRTGSNQPQHF
TRBV7-3,13,TRBJ2-2,few,.,TGTGCCAGCAGCCCACTAGCCACCGGGGAGCTGTTTTTT,CASSPLATGELFF
TRBV2,14,TRBJ1-5,.,TRBD1,TGTGCCAGCTGTCCGGGACAGGGGGATCAGCCCCAGCATTTT,CASCPGQGDQPQHF
TRBV20-1,15,TRBJ2-3,.,TRBD2,TGCAGTGCTGGACTTAGCGGGAGACTGACAGATACGCAGTATTTT,CSAGLSGRLTDTQYF
TRBV15,16,TRBJ1-3,once,.,TGTGCCACCAGCAGAGATGTCACCAGCTCTGGAAACACCATATATTTT,CATSRDVTSSGNTIYF
TRBV6-5,13,TRBJ1-5,.,.,TGTGCCAGCAGTTCTCGTCTACGGCAGCCCCAGCATTTT,CASSSRLRQPQHF
TRBV12-3/TRBV12-4,14,TRBJ2-3,many,.,TGTGCCAGCAGTTTTCTTGGCAGCACAGATACGCAGTATTTT,CASSFLGSTDTQYF
TRBV25-1,12,TRBJ2-1,.,.,TGTGCCAGACTTAGCTCCTACAATGAGCAGTTCTTC,CARLSSYNEQFF
TRBV24-1,17,TRBJ1-2,.,.,TGTGCCACCAGCCGGGACCATTATCAGGGGCCAAACTATGGCTACACCTTC,CATSRDHYQGPNYGYTF
TRBV5-1,15,TRBJ2-1,many,.,TGCGCCAGCAGCCCTAGTCCGAGCTCCTACAATGAGCAGTTCTTC,CASSPSPSSYNEQFF
TRBV19,15,TRBJ2-1,.,.,TGTGCCAGTAGTTCGCAACAAGGGGGGGGCGATGAGCAGTTCTTC,CASSSQQGGGDEQFF
TRBV2,14,TRBJ1-2,.,TRBD1,TGTGCCAGCAGTGGTGTCGGACAGGTCTATGGCTACACCTTC,CASSGVGQVYGYTF
TRBV19,14,TRBJ2-5,few,.,TGTGCCAGTAGTATACAGGACGACCAAGAGACCCAGTACTTC,CASSIQDDQETQYF
TRBV6-5,13,TRBJ2-7,many,TRBD1,TGTGCCAGCAGTTATACCGGGACAGGGGGGCCAAACTTC,CASSYTGTGGPNF
TRBV9,15,TRBJ2-7,many,.,TGTGCCAGCAGCGTAGAGGGGAGCACCTCCTACGAGCAGTACTTC,CASSVEGSTSYEQYF
TRBV19,13,TRBJ1-2,.,.,TGTGCCAGTTCTAGGGGGGCTAACTATGGCTACACCTTC,CASSRGANYGYTF
TRBV7-2,13,TRBJ1-1,.,.,TGTGCCAGCAGCTTGGAGACGCACACTGAAGCTTTCTTT,CASSLETHTEAFF
TRBV10-3,15,TRBJ1-1,.,.,TGTGCCATCAGTGAGGTTTCAGGGGTATCGACTGAAGCTTTCTTT,CAISEVSGVSTEAFF
TRBV7-2,15,TRBJ1-6,.,TRBD1,TGTGCCAGCAGCTTAGGGACAGGGACAAATTCACCCCTCCACTTT,CASSLGTGTNSPLHF
TRBV24-1,15,TRBJ2-1,.,TRBD1,TGTGCCACCGGATTTGACAGGGGGCCCTACAATGAGCAGTTCTTC,CATGFDRGPYNEQFF
TRBV10-3,13,TRBJ1-2,.,TRBD1,TGTGCCATCGGGGCCGGACAGGGCTATGGCTACACCTTC,CAIGAGQGYGYTF
TRBV7-7,15,TRBJ2-1,.,.,TGTGCTAGCAGCTTAGGGGCCCCCGGTGATGGTGAGCAGTTCTTC,CASSLGAPGDGEQFF
TRBV12-3/TRBV12-4,14,TRBJ1-1,.,.,TGTGCCAGCGGCCCTAGGTCAACGAATACTGAAGCTTTCTTT,CASGPRSTNTEAFF
TRBV10-3,17,TRBJ2-3,.,TRBD2,TGTGCCATCAGTGACCTACTAGCGGGGGGGTTCACAGATACGCAGTATTTT,CAISDLLAGGFTDTQYF
TRBV9,12,TRBJ1-1,.,TRBD1,TGTGCCAGCAGGACAGGGTATCGAGAAGCTTTCTTT,CASRTGYREAFF
TRBV24-1,15,TRBJ2-7,few,TRBD2,TGTGCCACCAGTGCGACTAGCGGGGTAACACAGGAGCAGTACTTC,CATSATSGVTQEQYF
TRBV7-2,14,TRBJ2-7,.,.,TGTGCCAGCAGCTTTGGGGTGGGTACCTACGAGCAGTACTTC,CASSFGVGTYEQYF
TRBV12-3/TRBV12-4,14,TRBJ1-5,many,TRBD1,TGTGCCAGCAGTTCACAGGGGGCCGGCGGGCCCCAGCATTTT,CASSSQGAGGPQHF
TRBV6-1,16,TRBJ2-7,many,TRBD2,TGTGCCAGCAGAGTGGGTCCTAGCGGGGGGACCTACGAGCAGTACTTC,CASRVGPSGGTYEQYF
TRBV10-1,18,TRBJ2-3,many,.,TGCGCCAGCAGTGAATACCCCCCATCGGTCACTAGCACAGATACGCAGTATTTT,CASSEYPPSVTSTDTQYF
TRBV20-1,12,TRBJ2-7,.,TRBD1,TGCAGTGCTAAGACAGGGGTCTACGAGCAGTACTTC,CSAKTGVYEQYF
TRBV2,15,TRBJ1-1,.,TRBD1,TGTGCCAGCAGTGATGCCGGGACAGAGAACACTGAAGCTTTCTTT,CASSDAGTENTEAFF
TRBV7-8,14,TRBJ2-3,many,.,TGTGCCAGCAGCTCCGGGGTTGCCACAGATACGCAGTATTTT,CASSSGVATDTQYF
TRBV6-1,13,TRBJ2-3,many,.,TGTGCCAGCAGTGAAATGACCACAGATACGCAGTATTTT,CASSEMTTDTQYF
TRBV11-2,17,TRBJ2-3,once,.,TGTGCCAGCAGTCCTAGAGGGATGGCTAGCGAGGCAGATACGCAGTATTTT,CASSPRGMASEADTQYF
TRBV20-1,12,TRBJ2-7,.,.,TGCAGTGCTGGGGCTTTGGGGATCGAGCAGTACTTC,CSAGALGIEQYF
TRBV7-2,14,TRBJ2-5,.,.,TGTGCCAGCAGCTTAGGGCAGGCGGATGGGACCCAGTACTTC,CASSLGQADGTQYF
TRBV19,13,TRBJ1-1,once,.,TGTGCCAGTAGTATCGTCAGGAACACTGAAGCTTTCTTT,CASSIVRNTEAFF
TRBV20-1,18,TRBJ2-1,many,TRBD2,TGCAGTGCTAGAGATCGCCTAGCGGGGGCGAGCTCCTACAATGAGCAGTTCTTC,CSARDRLAGASSYNEQFF
TRBV7-9,14,TRBJ1-5,many,.,TGTGCCAGCAGCTTAGCCGGACCAAATCAGCCCCAGCATTTT,CASSLAGPNQPQHF
TRBV2,13,TRBJ2-7,.,.,TGTGCCAGCAGATTGACAGGAGCCTACGAGCAGTACTTC,CASRLTGAYEQYF
TRBV6-1,12,TRBJ2-3,.,TRBD2,TGTGCCAGCGGGGGGGTCGCAGATACGCAGTATTTT,CASGGVADTQYF
TRBV7-3,14,TRBJ2-5,.,.,TGTGCCAGCAGCTTAGATCCAGTCAGAGAGACCCAGTACTTC,CASSLDPVRETQYF
TRBV24-1,13,TRBJ2-7,.,TRBD2,TGTGCCACCCAGGGAGGGGTCACCTACGAGCAGGACTTC,CATQGGVTYEQDF
TRBV2,13,TRBJ1-5,.,.,TGTGCCAGCAGTTTACTAGGAAATCAGCCCCAGCATTTT,CASSLLGNQPQHF
TRBV19,18,TRBJ1-1,many,.,TGTGCCAGTAGTATCCGGCCCGTGACAGGCGCCCTTGGCGCTGAAGCTTTCTTT,CASSIRPVTGALGAEAFF
TRBV7-9,17,TRBJ1-3,many,.,TGTGCCAGCAGCGATTTCACGGGCCGACATTCTGGAAACACCATATATTTT,CASSDFTGRHSGNTIYF
TRBV5-1,16,TRBJ2-1,many,TRBD1,TGCGCCAGCAGCTCTGCAGGGGGTAGGGCCTACAATGAGCAGTTCTTC,CASSSAGGRAYNEQFF
TRBV20-1,13,TRBJ1-1,many,.,TGCAGTGCTAGAACTGGGGGGGACACTGAAGCTTTCTTT,CSARTGGDTEAFF
TRBV7-3,16,TRBJ2-1,.,TRBD2,TGCGCCAGCAGCCAAGCTTTGGCGGGAGGTTACAATGAGCAGTTCTTC,CASSQALAGGYNEQFF